The next 13 T cell receptor beta chains were all read from a single sample in a study of blood T cells in healthy people across ages. The authors ran a second PCR of roughly 6 to 12 cycles using a sample-barcoded 5' primer and a J-beta primer mix. TCRdb used MiXCR to reprocess the 5' RACE reads, holding one entry per CDR3 protein. Altogether approximately 2,000,000 distinct CDR3 sequences are present, about 39% being singletons, with the ten largest covering under 30%. Sequencing was carried out using blood. The receptors shown here come from a human donor in good health.

To note about this clonotype: A much more abundant neighbour one base away suggests this may be a read error. V usage is TRBV29-1 and J usage is TRBJ2-7; 9 positions agree with TRBD2. Germline-derived CDR1 and CDR2 are SQVTM and ANQGSEA. The ends lost 6 bases at V and 8 bases at J; junction bases unmatched: 17. The CDR3 is made up of 15 amino acids. CDR3: CSVGPAGGSLGKQYF. CDR3 nucleotides: TGCAGCGTCGGACCAGCGGGGGGAAGCCTTGGAAAGCAGTACTTC.

This clonotype showed up just a few times. This chain joins TRBV7-3 and TRBJ1-1; D perhaps matches TRBD1 (6 bases). This CDR3 is built from 16 residues. Trimming shortened V by 3 bases and J by 2 bases, and 16 bases separated the two germline ends. From germline, CDR1 is SGHTA and CDR2 FQGTGA. As DNA, the CDR3 is TGTGCCAGCAGCTTGGTAGGCGCGGGGGCTAACACTGAAGCTTTCTTT. Translating gives CASSLVGAGANTEAFF.

The chain joins TRBV24-1 to TRBJ1-2; the D gene is possibly TRBD1 (5 bases). Trimming removed 3 bases at V and 3 bases at J, with 16 bases between. There are 16 residues in the CDR3. CDR1 is KGHDR and CDR2 is SFDVKD in the germline V gene. CDR3 DNA: TGTGCCACCAGTGATCCCCGGAGAGGGGAGGACTATGGCTACACCTTC. As protein: CATSDPRRGEDYGYTF.

This clonotype was picked up a small number of times. One end of the junction varies from germline; a read error may be responsible. The rearrangement uses TRBV6-6 and TRBJ2-3; 8 bases match TRBD2. CDR1 is MNHNY, CDR2 SVGAGI, per germline (reference sequence). This CDR3 has 13 amino acids. CDR3 coding DNA: TGTGCCATAACGGGGGGGTTCACAGATGCGCAGTATTTT. Protein sequence: CAITGGFTDAQYF.

Only a few counts were recorded for this clonotype. This sequence joins TRBV11-2 and TRBJ2-1; 9 positions agree with TRBD2. The CDR3 is 16 residues long. The germline V gene has CDR1 SGHAT and CDR2 FQNNGV. Unmatched junction bases numbered 7, after V lost 4 bases and J lost 3 bases. The CDR3 sequence is CASSSLSGGHYNEQFF. As DNA, the CDR3 is TGTGCCAGCAGCTCCCTTAGCGGGGGCCACTACAATGAGCAGTTCTTC.

This clonotype was seen a handful of times. The chain combines TRBV7-9 with TRBJ2-3, with TRBD1 matching over 7 bases. This CDR3 comprises 16 residues. V lost 2 bases and J lost 7; bases outside the gene matches: 12. CDR1 is SEHNR and CDR2 is FQNEAQ in the germline V gene (reference sequence). CDR3 in DNA: TGTGCCAGCAGCTTACAGGGACAGCGCGTTACGAATACGCAGTATTTT. It translates to CASSLQGQRVTNTQYF.

V gene TRBV20-1 combines with J gene TRBJ2-1; 9 bases line up with TRBD1. The V gene end was trimmed by 5 bases and the J gene end by 8 bases; junction bases not matched to a gene: 10. Germline CDR1 DFQATT, CDR2 SNEGSKA (reference sequence). There are 14 residues in the CDR3. CDR3: CSAEGQGFLDEQFF. The DNA for the CDR3 is TGCAGTGCTGAGGGACAGGGATTCTTGGATGAGCAGTTCTTC.

This clonotype was counted many times. This chain links TRBV7-2 with TRBJ2-3; 13 positions agree with TRBD2. The trim removed 6 bases at V and 1 base at J, leaving 4 bases unmatched. This CDR3 region has 16 residues. Germline CDR1 and CDR2: SGHTA and FQGNSA. In nucleotides, the CDR3 is TGTGCCAGCAGACCCGGACTAGCGGGGGGCACAGATACGCAGTATTTT. Protein: CASRPGLAGGTDTQYF. The entire variable domain, with the rest obtained from reference TRBV7-2 and TRBJ2-3, is as follows: GAGVSQSPSNKVTEKGKDVELRCDPISGHTALYWYRQSLGQGLEFLIYFQGNSAPDKSGLPSDRFSAERTGGSVSTLTIQRTQQEDSAVYLCASRPGLAGGTDTQYFGPGTRLTVL.

In its sample, this clonotype was seen a few times. This chain connects TRBV27 to TRBJ2-6; no clear D. Germline V gives CDR1 MNHEY, CDR2 SMNVEV (reference sequence). The CDR3 consists of 14 residues. Trimming removed 8 bases from V and 0 bases from J, with 8 bases in between. Here the CDR3 reads CASSDVSGANVLTF. The CDR3 DNA reads TGTGCCAGCTCAGATGTCTCTGGGGCCAACGTCCTGACTTTC.

The chain links TRBV5-1 to TRBJ2-7; D remains ambiguous. V dropped 3 bases and J dropped 2 bases, with 9 bases sitting between them. CDR1 is SGHRS, CDR2 YFSETQ, per germline. This CDR3 has 13 residues. The CDR3 region is CASSSRHPYEQYF. The DNA of the CDR3 is TGCGCCAGCAGCTCACGCCACCCCTACGAGCAGTACTTC.

There are a few counts of this clonotype. The junction departs from the called germline gene at one end, perhaps through a read error. This chain uses TRBV6-2 or TRBV6-3 with TRBJ2-7; D may be TRBD1 or TRBD2 (5 bases each). From germline, CDR1 is MNHEY and CDR2 SVGEGT. CDR3 length: 14 residues. For the CDR3, the DNA is TGCGCCAGCAGCTACAGGACGGGGACCTACGAGCAGTACTTC. Translated: CASSYRTGTYEQYF.

The sample holds one count of this clonotype. The genes are TRBV11-2 and TRBJ2-1; 10 bases fit TRBD2. V shed 5 bases and J 4 bases; nucleotides not matched to a gene: 8. The CDR3 contains 16 residues. CDR1 SGHAT and CDR2 FQNNGV come from the germline V gene. CDR3 DNA sequence: TGTGCCAGCAGCCCTCTACGTAGCGGGGGGTACAATGAGCAGTTCTTC. Amino acids: CASSPLRSGGYNEQFF.

This clonotype was seen a handful of times. This sequence joins TRBV20-1 and TRBJ2-5, with no clear D. CDR1 is DFQATT, CDR2 SNEGSKA, per germline (reference sequence). The CDR3 has 15 amino acids. V shed 0 bases and J shed 5 bases, with 16 bases lying between them. CDR3 nucleotide sequence: TGCAGTGCTAGAGAGGGAAACCACCTGGGGGAGACCCAGTACTTC. It is translated as CSAREGNHLGETQYF.